This T cell receptor beta chain was sequenced during a study of blood T cell repertoires in COVID-19. Study in general: T cells, B-cell-depleted T cells, or PBMCs provided the cDNA or gDNA that served as material.

Germline V gene sequence: CDR1 LNHDA, CDR2 SQIVND (reference sequence). V was trimmed by 6 bases and J by 0 bases, leaving 13 bases between them. CDR3 length: 15 amino acids. TCRdb's table, derived via immunoSEQ multiplex PCR, lists solely in-frame clones and lacks some. Here the sample spans fewer than 180,000 clones, roughly 90% being singletons. The chain carries TRBV19 and TRBJ2-3, with a weak D call TRBD1 (5 bases). Sequenced: peripheral blood. The source is a woman aged 55-75 years with active or convalescent COVID-19. The CDR3 reads CASRDSTLSTDTQYF. CDR3 sequence (DNA): TGTGCCAGTAGAGACAGCACCTTGAGCACAGATACGCAGTATTTT.